This T cell receptor (beta chain) appears in the sequencing data of a study of CD4 T cells in relation to SARS-CoV-2 and coronaviruses. General study findings and limits: Crossreactivity was assessed only for spike protein, not other viral proteins.

On this clone itself: Its antigen remains unidentified.

CDR3 size: 15 residues. Germline-derived CDR1 and CDR2 are SEHNR and FQNEAQ (reference sequence). The junction had 8 bases not matched to a gene; V was cut back by 3 bases and J by 4 bases. Naive and memory CD4+ T cells were separated from cryopreserved PBMCs. For less than eleven days, roughly 9 x 10^4 sorted CD4+ cells grew with T cell-depleted PBMCs and CEF. Naive and memory CD4+ T cells were cultured with CEF, then survey-sequenced. Data came from immunoSEQ multiplex PCR; TCRdb stores just in-frame clones and leaves some out. This table holds more than 35,000 clones, around four fifths found once.

Sequenced sample: memory CD4+ T cells from PBMCs, cultured in vitro. The rearrangement links TRBV7-9 to TRBJ1-2, with 7 nucleotides matching TRBD1. The sequence was obtained from an adult with COVID-19. CDR3 in DNA: TGTGCCAGCAGCTTGGGCGGGGGACAGCTCTATGGCTACACCTTC. Translated: CASSLGGGQLYGYTF.